This T cell receptor (beta chain) was identified in a study of vaccination and CD4 T cells after COVID-19. Germline V gene data show CDR1 as SGHNT and CDR2 as YENEEA. V was trimmed by 0 bases and J by 4 bases, leaving 10 bases between them. The CDR3 sequence is 15 residues long. The Oncomine TCR Beta short-read assay was what sequenced the DNA obtained from cultured CD4+ T cells. Using its own MiXCR run on the PCR reads, TCRdb lists one record per CDR3 protein. The top ten hold about a sixth of the sample, which has 18,000 or so distinct CDR3 sequences, approximately 44% seen once. Turning to this clonotype: Its antigen is unidentified.

Time point in this sample: late sampling 161 to 241 days after vaccination in three convalescent patients. The treatment is: roughly 10-day PBMC culture with coronavirus spike peptide pools or control peptides (ViraFEST assay). This clonotype originated in a human donor who had recovered from COVID-19. Specimen: CD4+ T cells from blood, cultured in vitro, collected about 7 months after SARS-CoV-2 vaccination. V is TRBV11-3 and J is TRBJ2-1; TRBD1 might be the D (6 bases). In DNA form, the CDR3 reads TGTGCCAGCAGCTTAGAATGGACAGCTTACAATGAGCAGTTCTTC. This translates into CASSLEWTAYNEQFF.